Below are 28 T cell receptor beta chains sequenced from a single sample in a study of naive and memory T cell subsets. An equimolar mix of two oligonucleotides served as the beta constant-region primer for TRBC1 and TRBC2. TCRdb itself ran the UMI-ligation and nested PCR reads through MiXCR, one entry per CDR3 protein. This repertoire shows under 150,000 distinct CDR3 sequences, 15% to 20% found once; its top ten account for about 0.14%. The sample taken for sequencing was naive CD4+ T cells from blood. These TCRs come from a human donor in good health.

J is TRBJ2-6 and V is TRBV5-1, with a possible D match to TRBD1 (5 bases). CDR3 size: 16 residues. In germline, CDR1 is SGHRS, CDR2 YFSETQ. The V and J ends lost 4 bases and 1 base respectively, with 12 bases between them. The CDR3 sequence is CASSPQGTSGANVLTF. The CDR3 coding sequence is TGCGCCAGCAGCCCGCAGGGAACTTCTGGGGCCAACGTCCTGACTTTC.

This clonotype was found a few times. The J gene is TRBJ2-3, the V gene TRBV6-5; D is unclear. Trimming pared 0 bases from V and 9 bases from J, leaving 13 bases between. There are 14 residues in the CDR3. Germline-derived CDR1 and CDR2 are MNHEY and SVGAGI. CDR3 nucleotides: TGTGCCAGCAGTTACTCTTCGGATGAGAACACGCAGTATTTT. This translates into CASSYSSDENTQYF.

The gene calls are TRBV10-3 and TRBJ2-7; possibly TRBD1 for D (6 bases). CDR1 is ENHRY, CDR2 SYGVKD, per germline. The CDR3 runs to 13 residues. V shed 9 bases and J shed 7 bases, with 19 bases lying between them. The CDR3 loop is CAIGNQGPMEQYF. The CDR3 nucleotides are TGTGCCATAGGTAACCAGGGGCCAATGGAGCAGTACTTC.

This chain uses TRBV6-5 with TRBJ1-2; 7 positions agree with TRBD1. The V and J ends lost 0 bases and 6 bases, in that order; junction bases with no gene match: 4. The CDR3 loop spans 14 amino acids. CDR1 is MNHEY and CDR2 is SVGAGI in the germline V gene. CDR3 nucleotides: TGTGCCAGCAGTTACTCTGACAGGGTAGATGGCTACACCTTC. Residues: CASSYSDRVDGYTF.

This clonotype has a handful of counts. V is TRBV6-2 or TRBV6-3 and J is TRBJ1-5, with D uncertain. Trimming stripped 6 bases from V and 2 bases from J, with 14 bases between. The CDR3 has 15 residues. Germline V lookup: CDR1 MNHEY, CDR2 SVGEGT. The CDR3 region is CASSVVGVRNQPQHF. CDR3 nucleotides: TGTGCCAGCAGCGTTGTTGGGGTTCGCAATCAGCCCCAGCATTTT.

This chain uses TRBV20-1 with TRBJ2-5, with D possibly TRBD2 on 7 matching bases. Germline V gene sequence: CDR1 DFQATT, CDR2 SNEGSKA (reference sequence). The V and J ends lost 0 bases and 4 bases respectively, with 15 bases between them. CDR3 length equals 15 residues. This CDR3 reads CSARDRRGAGETQYF. CDR3 in DNA: TGCAGTGCTAGAGATAGACGGGGGGCGGGAGAGACCCAGTACTTC.

This clonotype occurred a few times. The chain carries TRBV6-5 and TRBJ2-2; tentative D call: TRBD1 (5 bases). The V gene lost 0 bases and the J gene lost 1 base, with 6 bases spanning the gap. Germline V gene data show CDR1 as MNHEY and CDR2 as SVGAGI. The CDR3 covers 15 residues. Written as DNA, the CDR3 is TGTGCCAGCAGTTACTCCGGACAGAACACCGGGGAGCTGTTTTTT. Translated, it gives CASSYSGQNTGELFF.

This chain uses TRBV6-5 with TRBJ1-1; D gene unclear. CDR3 length: 15 amino acids. Looked up from germline, CDR1 is MNHEY and CDR2 is SVGAGI. Trimming took off 0 bases at V and 0 bases at J, with 8 bases between the two ends. CDR3 protein: CASSYSTNMNTEAFF. The CDR3 nucleotides read TGTGCCAGCAGTTACTCCACTAACATGAACACTGAAGCTTTCTTT.

A single count supports this clonotype. The limits of the CDR3 on the DNA are not certain, so only TCRdb's listed CDR3 is given. The chain is built from TRBV3-2 and TRBJ1-1; no DNA check was done on the table's D call, TRBD1. TRBV3-2 is marked as a pseudogene. Inclusive of both ends, the CDR3 amounts to 14 amino acids. This CDR3 is CASSQVGQGAEAFF.

The V gene is TRBV20-1, the J gene TRBJ2-5; 7 bases fit TRBD2. J was trimmed by 3 bases and V by 6 bases; bases with no gene match: 4. Per the germline V gene, CDR1 is DFQATT and CDR2 is SNEGSKA (reference sequence). The CDR3 loop spans 12 amino acids. This chain's CDR3 is CSARLAKETQYF. As DNA, the CDR3 is TGCAGTGCCAGACTAGCTAAAGAGACCCAGTACTTC.

This chain joins TRBV29-1 and TRBJ2-7; weak D call: TRBD1 (5 bases). CDR1 is SQVTM, CDR2 ANQGSEA, per germline. The CDR3 consists of 10 residues. Trimming removed 4 bases at V and 10 bases at J, with 11 bases between. Here the CDR3 reads CSVAQGTQYF. CDR3 DNA sequence: TGCAGCGTTGCCCAGGGAACCCAGTACTTC.

This clonotype was picked up a small number of times. The chain carries TRBV27 and TRBJ1-1; D is uncertain. Trimming stripped 10 bases from V and 3 bases from J, with 12 bases between. Germline CDR1 is MNHEY and CDR2 is SMNVEV (reference sequence). The CDR3 has 12 residues. CDR3 amino acids: CATNGRDTEAFF. CDR3 DNA sequence: TGTGCCACCAACGGAAGGGACACTGAAGCTTTCTTT.

The table lists this clonotype with a few counts. V usage is TRBV12-3 or TRBV12-4 and J usage is TRBJ1-2; no clear D gene. The germline V and J ends were trimmed by 3 bases and 8 bases, with 10 bases remaining between them. The CDR3 contains 12 residues. This CDR3 is CASSLKTRGYTF. CDR3 in DNA: TGTGCCAGCAGTTTGAAGACTAGGGGCTACACCTTC.

This clonotype appeared many times. One end of the junction fails to match germline, which may point to a read error. The chain uses TRBV7-2 and TRBJ2-3; 9 positions match TRBD1. CDR3 size: 15 residues. Per the germline V gene, CDR1 is SGHTA and CDR2 is FQGNSA. The CDR3 reads CASSLGQGRTDTQYF. The DNA of the CDR3 is TGTGCCAGCAGCTTGGGACAGGGACGCACGGATACGCAGTATTTT.

This chain connects TRBV20-1 to TRBJ2-3; TRBD2 is a possible D gene (6 bases). The CDR3 extends over 13 amino acids. Trimming removed 6 bases from V and 8 bases from J, with 18 bases in between. Germline CDR1 DFQATT, CDR2 SNEGSKA (reference sequence). CDR3 sequence reads: CSAARESISTQYF. In DNA form, the CDR3 reads TGCAGTGCGGCTCGGGAGAGCATTAGTACGCAGTATTTT.

The genes are TRBV5-1 and TRBJ2-4; tentatively, D is TRBD2 (6 bases). In germline, CDR1 is SGHRS, CDR2 YFSETQ. The V and J ends lost 4 bases and 0 bases respectively, with 8 bases between them. There are 14 residues in the CDR3. The CDR3 coding sequence is TGCGCCAGCAGCAACGGGGGAGCCAAAAACATTCAGTACTTC. It translates to CASSNGGAKNIQYF.

This chain links TRBV5-1 with TRBJ2-1; TRBD2 aligns across 10 bases. CDR3 size: 15 residues. V lost 5 bases, J lost 9 bases, and 11 bases stayed unmatched. Germline V gives CDR1 SGHRS, CDR2 YFSETQ. The CDR3 nucleotides are TGCGCCAGCAGTGAAAGCGGGAGGGCCGCCAGTGAGCAGTTCTTC. Translation gives CASSESGRAASEQFF.

This clonotype was observed a few times. The chain recombines TRBV6-1 with TRBJ2-3, with TRBD2 identical over 7 bases. The CDR3 loop spans 18 amino acids. Germline CDR1 MNHNS, CDR2 SASEGT. Germline trimming cut 6 bases from V and 1 base from J; bases unmatched to any gene: 16. CDR3 in amino acids: CASSWSGYWSGGTDTQYF. In DNA form, the CDR3 reads TGTGCCAGCAGCTGGTCGGGATATTGGAGCGGGGGCACAGATACGCAGTATTTT.

This clonotype was detected many times. The genes are TRBV28 and TRBJ2-3; D is undetermined. There are 13 residues in the CDR3. Germline loops: CDR1 MDHEN, CDR2 SYDVKM. V lost 7 bases, J lost 3 bases, and 11 bases lay in between. The CDR3 spells CASTTSRTDTQYF. In DNA, the CDR3 is TGTGCCAGCACCACCAGCAGAACAGATACGCAGTATTTT.

This rearrangement joins TRBV28 to TRBJ2-7; D not certain. The germline V gene encodes CDR1 MDHEN and CDR2 SYDVKM. Trimming shortened V by 10 bases and J by 7 bases, and 20 bases separated the two germline ends. CDR3 length: 13 amino acids. CDR3 nucleotides: TGTGCCACCTACAAGGGATCTTTATGGGAGCAGTACTTC. Protein sequence: CATYKGSLWEQYF.

There are a few counts of this clonotype. The rearrangement links TRBV7-9 to TRBJ2-7; D possibly uses TRBD1 or TRBD2 (5 bases each). This CDR3 region has 14 residues. Germline V gene sequence: CDR1 SEHNR, CDR2 FQNEAQ (reference sequence). Deletions cut 5 bases from V and 4 bases from J, with 15 bases between. DNA of the CDR3: TGTGCCAGCAGCGGACCTAGGGGCGGGTACGAGCAGTACTTC. Encoded protein: CASSGPRGGYEQYF.

The chain recombines TRBV3-1 with TRBJ1-1, with a weak D call TRBD1 (5 bases). Looked up from germline, CDR1 is LGHDT and CDR2 is YNNKEL (reference sequence). The CDR3 has 15 amino acids. The ends were cut back, 2 bases at V and 5 bases at J, with 15 bases in the middle. CDR3 loop: CASSQRQGGRTEAFF. The CDR3 DNA reads as TGTGCCAGCAGCCAAAGGCAGGGTGGGAGAACTGAAGCTTTCTTT.

This chain links TRBV20-1 with TRBJ2-7; possible D gene TRBD2, 6 bases. CDR3 length: 12 amino acids. CDR1 and CDR2 (germline): DFQATT, SNEGSKA (reference sequence). This chain's CDR3 is CSGLYSSYEQYF. The CDR3 DNA reads as TGCAGCGGACTATATAGCTCCTACGAGCAGTACTTC.

The chain employs TRBV7-2 and TRBJ2-7; 11 nucleotides align to TRBD2. The CDR3 length is 16 residues. Unmatched junction bases numbered 12, after V lost 4 bases and J lost 7 bases. From germline, CDR1 is SGHTA and CDR2 FQGNSA. For the CDR3, the DNA is TGTGCCAGCAGCTCCGCCGGGACTAGCGGCAATAGGGAGCAGTACTTC. Translation: CASSSAGTSGNREQYF. The full variable domain, in which reference TRBV7-2 and TRBJ2-7 provide the parts outside the CDR3, is GAGVSQSPSNKVTEKGKDVELRCDPISGHTALYWYRQSLGQGLEFLIYFQGNSAPDKSGLPSDRFSAERTGGSVSTLTIQRTQQEDSAVYLCASSSAGTSGNREQYFGPGTRLTVT.

The chain links TRBV4-3 to TRBJ1-5; D is unclear. CDR1 and CDR2 from the germline V gene are LGHNA and YSLEER. The CDR3 sequence is 16 residues long. V lost 0 bases and J lost 0, with 9 bases in between. CDR3 bases: TGCGCCAGCAGCCAAGAGCTTCACTATAGCAATCAGCCCCAGCATTTT. It encodes CASSQELHYSNQPQHF.

This clonotype has a handful of counts. The genes are TRBV29-1 and TRBJ2-4; 9 positions agree with TRBD1. Per the germline V gene, CDR1 is SQVTM and CDR2 is ANQGSEA. Trimming removed 4 bases from V and 8 bases from J; junction bases left unmatched: 3. The CDR3 totals 12 residues. CDR3 residues: CSVAQGADIQYF. The CDR3 nucleotides read TGCAGCGTTGCACAGGGGGCTGACATTCAGTACTTC.

The V and J genes are TRBV6-1 and TRBJ1-3, with D possibly matching TRBD1 (5 bases). In germline, CDR1 is MNHNS, CDR2 SASEGT. The CDR3 spans 16 residues. V lost 6 bases and J lost 3, with 18 bases in between. In DNA form, the CDR3 reads TGTGCCAGCAGCGGATGGGACGGGAAGAATGGAAACACCATATATTTT. It yields the protein CASSGWDGKNGNTIYF.

The V and J genes are TRBV7-9 and TRBJ1-6, with D unclear. This CDR3 region has 17 residues. Germline values: CDR1 SEHNR, CDR2 FQNEAQ (reference sequence). V lost 1 base, J lost 0 bases, and 10 bases lay in between. CDR3 region: CASSLDPASSYNSPLHF. The DNA for the CDR3 is TGTGCCAGCAGCTTAGATCCCGCAAGCTCCTATAATTCACCCCTCCACTTT.